This T cell receptor (beta chain) was obtained from a study of blood T cell repertoires in COVID-19. Sequenced by immunoSEQ multiplex PCR; TCRdb stores in-frame clones only, minus some. Of about 300,000 clones listed, nearly 90% are singletons. Looked up from germline, CDR1 is SGHRS and CDR2 is YFSETQ. Unmatched junction bases numbered 4, after V lost 5 bases and J lost 3 bases. This CDR3 is 14 amino acids long. Sample: PBMCs or T cells enriched from blood (not recorded which). This receptor was identified in a woman aged 50 to 65 who had been exposed to COVID-19. The J gene is TRBJ2-2, the V gene TRBV5-1, with 7 bases that match TRBD1. As DNA, the CDR3 is TGCGCCAGCAGTACAGGGGATCACACCGGGGAGCTGTTTTTT. Translated: CASSTGDHTGELFF.